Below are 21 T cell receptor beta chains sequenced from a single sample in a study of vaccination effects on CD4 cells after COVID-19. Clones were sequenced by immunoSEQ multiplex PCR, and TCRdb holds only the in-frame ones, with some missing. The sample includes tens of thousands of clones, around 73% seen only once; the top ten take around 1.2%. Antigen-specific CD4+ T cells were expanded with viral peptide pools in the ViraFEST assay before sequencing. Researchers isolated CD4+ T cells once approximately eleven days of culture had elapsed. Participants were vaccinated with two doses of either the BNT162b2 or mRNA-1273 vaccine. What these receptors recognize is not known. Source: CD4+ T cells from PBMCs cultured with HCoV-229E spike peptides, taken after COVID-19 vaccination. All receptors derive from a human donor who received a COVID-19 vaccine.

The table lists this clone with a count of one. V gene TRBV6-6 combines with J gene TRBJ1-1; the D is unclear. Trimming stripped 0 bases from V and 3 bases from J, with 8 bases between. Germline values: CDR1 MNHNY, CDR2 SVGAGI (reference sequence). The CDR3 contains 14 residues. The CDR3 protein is CASSYSAGDTEAFF. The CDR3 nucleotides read TGTGCCAGCAGTTACTCGGCCGGGGACACTGAAGCTTTCTTT.

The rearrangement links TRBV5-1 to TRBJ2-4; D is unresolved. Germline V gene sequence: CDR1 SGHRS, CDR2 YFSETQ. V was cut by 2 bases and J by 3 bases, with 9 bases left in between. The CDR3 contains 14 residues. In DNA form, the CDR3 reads TGCGCCAGCAGCTTCGATACGAGCAAAAACATTCAGTACTTC. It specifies CASSFDTSKNIQYF. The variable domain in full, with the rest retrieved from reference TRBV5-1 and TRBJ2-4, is KAGVTQTPRYLIKTRGQQVTLSCSPISGHRSVSWYQQTPGQGLQFLFEYFSETQRNKGNFPGRFSGRQFSNSRSEMNVSTLELGDSALYLCASSFDTSKNIQYFGAGTRLSVL.

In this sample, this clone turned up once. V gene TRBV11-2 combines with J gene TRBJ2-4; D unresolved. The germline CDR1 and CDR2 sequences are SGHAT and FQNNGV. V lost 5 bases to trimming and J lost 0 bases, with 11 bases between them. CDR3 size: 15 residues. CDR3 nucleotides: TGTGCCAGCAGCCGCCTTAGGGAAGCCAAAAACATTCAGTACTTC. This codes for CASSRLREAKNIQYF.

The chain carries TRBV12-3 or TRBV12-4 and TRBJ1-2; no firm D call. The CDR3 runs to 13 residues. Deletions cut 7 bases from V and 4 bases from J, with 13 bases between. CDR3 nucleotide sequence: TGTGCCAGCAAACTTGGGGTGGTCTATGGCTACACCTTC. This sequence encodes CASKLGVVYGYTF.

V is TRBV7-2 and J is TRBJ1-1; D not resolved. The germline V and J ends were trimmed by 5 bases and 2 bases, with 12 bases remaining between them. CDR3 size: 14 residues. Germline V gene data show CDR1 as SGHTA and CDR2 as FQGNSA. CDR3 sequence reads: CASSARTGNTEAFF. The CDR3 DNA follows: TGTGCCAGCAGCGCACGGACGGGTAACACTGAAGCTTTCTTT.

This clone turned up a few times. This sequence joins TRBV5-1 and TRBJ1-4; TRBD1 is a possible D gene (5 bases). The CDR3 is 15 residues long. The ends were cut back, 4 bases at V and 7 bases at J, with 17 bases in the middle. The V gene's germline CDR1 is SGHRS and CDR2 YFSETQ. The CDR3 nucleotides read TGCGCCAGCAGCCCCGGCAGGGATTTCACTGAAAAACTGTTTTTT. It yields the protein CASSPGRDFTEKLFF.

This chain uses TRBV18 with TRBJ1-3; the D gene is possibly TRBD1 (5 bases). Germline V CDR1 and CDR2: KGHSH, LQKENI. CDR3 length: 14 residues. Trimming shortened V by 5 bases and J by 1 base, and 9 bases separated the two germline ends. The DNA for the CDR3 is TGTGCCAGCTCAGAGAGGGGATCTGGAAACACCATATATTTT. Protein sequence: CASSERGSGNTIYF.

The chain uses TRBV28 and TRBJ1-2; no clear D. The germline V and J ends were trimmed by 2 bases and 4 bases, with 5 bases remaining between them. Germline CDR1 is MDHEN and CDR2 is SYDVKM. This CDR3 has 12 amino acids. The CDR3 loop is CASSLGGYGYTF. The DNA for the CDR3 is TGTGCCAGCAGTTTAGGCGGCTATGGCTACACCTTC.

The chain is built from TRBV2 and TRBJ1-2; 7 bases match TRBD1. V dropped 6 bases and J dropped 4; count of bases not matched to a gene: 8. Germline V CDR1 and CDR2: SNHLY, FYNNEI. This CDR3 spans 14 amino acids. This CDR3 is CASRMTGTGYGYTF. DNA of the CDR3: TGTGCCAGCAGGATGACAGGGACGGGCTATGGCTACACCTTC.

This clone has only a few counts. CDR3 DNA sequence: TGTGCCAGCGTAGGACAGGGGGTGACGAACACTGAAGCTTTCTTT. Translated: CASVGQGVTNTEAFF. The chain recombines TRBV28 with TRBJ1-1; 10 nucleotides match TRBD1. CDR1 MDHEN and CDR2 SYDVKM come from the germline V gene. V shed 8 bases and J 1 base; nucleotides not matched to a gene: 7. The CDR3 sequence is 15 residues long.

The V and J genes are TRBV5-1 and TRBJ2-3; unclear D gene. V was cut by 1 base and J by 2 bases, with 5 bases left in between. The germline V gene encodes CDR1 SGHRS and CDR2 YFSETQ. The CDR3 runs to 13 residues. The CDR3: CASSLTVTDTQYF. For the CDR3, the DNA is TGCGCCAGCAGCTTGACAGTCACAGATACGCAGTATTTT.

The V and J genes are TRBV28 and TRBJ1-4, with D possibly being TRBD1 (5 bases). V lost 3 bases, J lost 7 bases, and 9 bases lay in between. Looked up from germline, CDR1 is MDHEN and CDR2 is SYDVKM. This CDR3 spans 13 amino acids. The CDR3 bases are TGTGCCAGCAGTTTGGGGCATTCTGAAAAACTGTTTTTT. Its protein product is CASSLGHSEKLFF.

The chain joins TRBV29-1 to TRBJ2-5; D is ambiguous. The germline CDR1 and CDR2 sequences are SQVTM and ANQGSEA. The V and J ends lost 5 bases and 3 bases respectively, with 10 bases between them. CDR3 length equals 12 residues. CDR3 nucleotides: TGCAGCGTTCTACACGTAAAAGAGACCCAGTACTTC. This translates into CSVLHVKETQYF.

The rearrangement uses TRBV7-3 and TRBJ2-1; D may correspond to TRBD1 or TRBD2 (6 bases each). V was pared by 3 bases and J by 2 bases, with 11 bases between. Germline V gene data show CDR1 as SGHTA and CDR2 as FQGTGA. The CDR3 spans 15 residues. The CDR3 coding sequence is TGTGCCAGCAGCTTCCTGGGGGGCACCTACAATGAGCAGTTCTTC. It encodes CASSFLGGTYNEQFF.

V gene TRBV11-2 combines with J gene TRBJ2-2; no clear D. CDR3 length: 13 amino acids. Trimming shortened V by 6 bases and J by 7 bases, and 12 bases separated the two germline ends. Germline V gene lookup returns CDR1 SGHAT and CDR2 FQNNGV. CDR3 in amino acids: CASRTFRIGELFF. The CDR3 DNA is TGTGCCAGCAGGACTTTTAGAATCGGGGAGCTGTTTTTT.

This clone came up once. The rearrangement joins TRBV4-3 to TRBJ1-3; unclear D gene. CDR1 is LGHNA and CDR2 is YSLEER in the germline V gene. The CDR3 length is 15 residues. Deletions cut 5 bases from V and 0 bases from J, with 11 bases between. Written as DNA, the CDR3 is TGCGCCAGCAGCGAGAGGGAATACTCTGGAAACACCATATATTTT. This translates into CASSEREYSGNTIYF.

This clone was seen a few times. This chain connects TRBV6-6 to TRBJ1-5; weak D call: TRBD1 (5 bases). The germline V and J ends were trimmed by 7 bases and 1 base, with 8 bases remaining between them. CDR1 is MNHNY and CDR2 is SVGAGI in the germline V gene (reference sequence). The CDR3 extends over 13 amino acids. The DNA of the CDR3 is TGTGCCAGCACCGGGGGAAGCAATCAGCCCCAGCATTTT. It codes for CASTGGSNQPQHF.

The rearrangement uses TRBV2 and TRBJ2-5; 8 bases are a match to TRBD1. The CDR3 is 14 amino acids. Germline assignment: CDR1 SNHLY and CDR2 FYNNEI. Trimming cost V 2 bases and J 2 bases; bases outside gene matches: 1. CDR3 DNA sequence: TGTGCCAGCAGTGAATGGACAGGGCAAGAGACCCAGTACTTC. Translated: CASSEWTGQETQYF.

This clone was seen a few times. The chain's CDR3 is CASSLSQISAGYTF. In DNA, the CDR3 is TGCGCCAGCAGCTTGAGTCAAATTTCTGCTGGCTACACCTTC. The gene calls are TRBV5-1 and TRBJ1-2; the D is unclear. This CDR3 contains 14 residues. V lost 1 base and J 7 bases, leaving 14 bases between the germline ends. Germline CDR1 reads SGHRS; CDR2 reads YFSETQ.

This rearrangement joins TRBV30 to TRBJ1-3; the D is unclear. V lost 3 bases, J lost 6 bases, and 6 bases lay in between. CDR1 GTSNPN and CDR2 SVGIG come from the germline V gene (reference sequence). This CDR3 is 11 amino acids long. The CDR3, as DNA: TGTGCCTGGAGCTTAGTAAACACCATATATTTT. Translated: CAWSLVNTIYF.

DNA for the CDR3: TGTGCCACTGGCTCTCCTCGGGGTGGCAATGAGCAGTTCTTC. This encodes CATGSPRGGNEQFF. The chain joins TRBV10-3 to TRBJ2-1; D possibly corresponds to TRBD2 (5 bases). Germline V lookup: CDR1 ENHRY, CDR2 SYGVKD. The CDR3 is 14 residues long. Trimming removed 10 bases at V and 6 bases at J, with 19 bases between.